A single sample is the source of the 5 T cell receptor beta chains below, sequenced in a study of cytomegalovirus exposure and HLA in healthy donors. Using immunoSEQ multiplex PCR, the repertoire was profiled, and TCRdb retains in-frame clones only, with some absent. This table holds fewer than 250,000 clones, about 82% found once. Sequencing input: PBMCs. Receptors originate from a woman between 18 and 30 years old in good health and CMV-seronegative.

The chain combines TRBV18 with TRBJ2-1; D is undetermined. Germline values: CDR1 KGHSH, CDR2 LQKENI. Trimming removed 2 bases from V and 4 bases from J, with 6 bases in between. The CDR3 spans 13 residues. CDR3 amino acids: CASSPAVYNEQFF. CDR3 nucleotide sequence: TGTGCCAGCTCACCAGCGGTATACAATGAGCAGTTCTTC.

The CDR3 DNA sequence: TGTGCCAGCAGCCCCGGGAGTCACCCGGGGAATGAGCAGTTCTTC. It translates to CASSPGSHPGNEQFF. The chain employs TRBV4-2 and TRBJ2-1; D might be TRBD2 (6 bases). V lost 4 bases, J lost 7 bases, and 17 bases lay in between. This CDR3 contains 15 residues. CDR1 and CDR2 (germline): LGHNA, YNFKEQ.

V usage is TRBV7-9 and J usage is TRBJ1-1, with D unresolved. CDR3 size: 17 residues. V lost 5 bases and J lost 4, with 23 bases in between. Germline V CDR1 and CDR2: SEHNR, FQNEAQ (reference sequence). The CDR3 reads CASSTPSRRRLVTEAFF. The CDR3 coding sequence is TGTGCCAGCAGCACCCCTTCTCGGCGGAGGTTGGTCACTGAAGCTTTCTTT.

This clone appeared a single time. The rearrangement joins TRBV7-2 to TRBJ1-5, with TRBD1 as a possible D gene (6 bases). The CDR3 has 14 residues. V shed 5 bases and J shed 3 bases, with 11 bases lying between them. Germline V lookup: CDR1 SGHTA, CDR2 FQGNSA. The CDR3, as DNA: TGTGCCAGCAGCAGAGGACAGTTCAATCAGCCCCAGCATTTT. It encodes CASSRGQFNQPQHF. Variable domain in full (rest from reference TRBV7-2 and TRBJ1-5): GAGVSQSPSNKVTEKGKDVELRCDPISGHTALYWYRQSLGQGLEFLIYFQGNSAPDKSGLPSDRFSAERTGGSVSTLTIQRTQQEDSAVYLCASSRGQFNQPQHFGDGTRLSIL.

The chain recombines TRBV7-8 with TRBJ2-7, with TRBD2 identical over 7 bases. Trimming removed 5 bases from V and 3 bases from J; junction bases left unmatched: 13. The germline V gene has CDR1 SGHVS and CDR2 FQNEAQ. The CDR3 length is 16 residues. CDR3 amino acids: CASSPGAGVAYYEQYF. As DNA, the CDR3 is TGTGCCAGCAGCCCCGGGGCGGGAGTTGCCTACTACGAGCAGTACTTC.